This T cell receptor beta chain was found in a study of molecular identifiers for immune sequencing clone quantification (dated 2018 in TCRdb). Concerning the study at large: For a replicate experiment, RNA from roughly 18,000 or 92,000 naive CD8 T cells was divided into five aliquots, and four of the five aliquots were sequenced. The study was a methods study using CD8 T cells to benchmark molecular-identifier clustering-based TCR repertoire sequencing (MIDCIRS) and TCR RNA copy counting. General findings and caveats noted by the study authors: Highly expanded clone sizes could be underestimated because identical TCR molecules may share a barcode. Spiked-in Jurkat TCR RNA equivalent to a single cell was reported to be detectable even among over 800,000 naive CD8 T cells. When barcode sub-clustering was not used, chimeric consensus sequences inflated TCR diversity, with chimeras reaching as high as 47%. The naive libraries included spiked-in Jurkat TCR RNA (fewer than eleven copies' worth), and this Jurkat TCR RNA is not part of the donor repertoire. In CMV-specific effector cells, clones with more than 20 RNA copies contained over 97% of molecules, whereas in naive cells such clones contained under 1% of molecules. Approximately 3 recovered TCR RNA copies per cell were obtained by modeling, versus approximately 10 by digital PCR, implying a capture efficiency of about 30%.

Between the V and J ends, shortened by 4 bases and 7 bases respectively, the junction contains 10 bases. As encoded in the germline V gene, CDR1 is KGHDR while CDR2 is SFDVKD. Taken from cysteine to phenylalanine, the CDR3 has 13 residues. Only CDR3 DNA is held: 39 bases, read in frame from base 1. Details on this clonotype: There is no known antigen for this receptor. Base-call qualities are not available, and no considerably larger clone is one nucleotide away.

Library preparation employed PCR. The run used a NextSeq 500. Bulk TCR libraries were generated as previously described, with the TCR primers listed in Table S5 used. The Qiagen AllPrep DNA/RNA kit was used to purify total RNA. Before any analysis, reads coming from multiple sequencing runs of the same library were combined into one pool. The study's own analysis went as follows. Reads were retained only if the reads had an exact TCR constant sequence, and the retained reads were trimmed to 150 nt and grouped according to their 12-nt molecular barcodes. Reads within each barcode group were sub-clustered using a 15% Levenshtein threshold, and quality-weighted consensus sequences were constructed for each RNA molecule. Non-functional sequences were filtered out, along with any lower-count sequence sitting one edit away from another sequence. Based on a fit of two negative binomial distributions, barcode sub-clusters having less than 20% of the maximum read count were discarded. TCRdb applied fastp at Q25 and MiXCR to the public reads, then kept only in-frame beta chains. Every distinct CDR3 protein forms one entry, paired with its most common genes and DNA. The V and J calls and clone size are TCRdb's, not the authors'. The sample has approximately 97,000 distinct CDR3 sequences on record, more than 20% of them singletons. Of the sample, approximately 0.94% is held by the ten largest clones.

Naive CD8 T cell libraries were made from roughly 20,000 to 1,000,000 sorted cells using 10%, 30% or 50% of purified RNA. Naive CD8 T cells, defined as CD8+CD4-CCR7+CD45RA+, were FACS-sorted into RLT Plus buffer on a BD FACSAria II. Detection sensitivity was tested by spiking Jurkat RNA equal to over 8 TCR copies' worth into samples containing roughly 17,000-1,100,000 naive CD8 T cells. Enrichment of CD8 T cells was done with RosetteSep CD8+ T Cell Enrichment Cocktail plus Ficoll-Paque, and ACK red cell lysis came afterward. The chain is assembled from TRBV24-1 and TRBJ1-5; TRBD1 is perhaps the D gene, given 6 matching bases. The TCR sequence derives from a human donor in good health. Some libraries in this study had Jurkat cell RNA spiked in. Material: naive CD8+ T cells from blood, with Jurkat cell RNA spiked in. This sample's cell subset or site label indicates: FACS-sorted CD8+CD4-CCR7+CD45RA+ naive T cells. The nucleotide sequence reads as follows: TGTGCCACCAGTGACAGGGGCGGCCAGCCCCAGCATTTT. Protein translation: CATSDRGGQPQHF.